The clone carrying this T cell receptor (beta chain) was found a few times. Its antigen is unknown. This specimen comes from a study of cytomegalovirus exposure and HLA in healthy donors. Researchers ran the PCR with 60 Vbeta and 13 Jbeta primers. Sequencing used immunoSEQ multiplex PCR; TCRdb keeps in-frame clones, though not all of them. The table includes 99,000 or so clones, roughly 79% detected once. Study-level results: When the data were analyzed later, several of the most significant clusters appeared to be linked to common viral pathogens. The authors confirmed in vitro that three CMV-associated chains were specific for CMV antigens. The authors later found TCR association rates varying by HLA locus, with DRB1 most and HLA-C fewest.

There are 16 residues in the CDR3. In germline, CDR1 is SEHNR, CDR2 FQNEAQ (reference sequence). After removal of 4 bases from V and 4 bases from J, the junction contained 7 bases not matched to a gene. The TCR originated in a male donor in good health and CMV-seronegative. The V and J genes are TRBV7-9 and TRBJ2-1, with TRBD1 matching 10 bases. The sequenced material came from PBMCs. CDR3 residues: CASSYTGTGVYNEQFF. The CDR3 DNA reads TGTGCCAGCAGCTACACTGGGACAGGGGTTTACAATGAGCAGTTCTTC.